This TCR beta chain was sequenced during a study of blood T cell repertoires in COVID-19. Data came from immunoSEQ multiplex PCR; TCRdb stores just in-frame clones and leaves some out. The table shows around 150,000 clones, with about 88% occurring only once. This CDR3 region has 15 residues. J gave up 2 bases and V 4 bases, and 6 bases lay outside the gene matches. In germline, CDR1 is MRHNA, CDR2 SNTAGT. The TCR sequence derives from a man aged 18 to 30 with acute or convalescent COVID-19. V usage is TRBV6-4 and J usage is TRBJ2-3, with 7 bases that match TRBD2. Input material: peripheral blood. The CDR3 region has the DNA TGTGCCAGCAGTGTAAGGGAGGGGTCCACAGATACGCAGTATTTT. It translates to CASSVREGSTDTQYF.